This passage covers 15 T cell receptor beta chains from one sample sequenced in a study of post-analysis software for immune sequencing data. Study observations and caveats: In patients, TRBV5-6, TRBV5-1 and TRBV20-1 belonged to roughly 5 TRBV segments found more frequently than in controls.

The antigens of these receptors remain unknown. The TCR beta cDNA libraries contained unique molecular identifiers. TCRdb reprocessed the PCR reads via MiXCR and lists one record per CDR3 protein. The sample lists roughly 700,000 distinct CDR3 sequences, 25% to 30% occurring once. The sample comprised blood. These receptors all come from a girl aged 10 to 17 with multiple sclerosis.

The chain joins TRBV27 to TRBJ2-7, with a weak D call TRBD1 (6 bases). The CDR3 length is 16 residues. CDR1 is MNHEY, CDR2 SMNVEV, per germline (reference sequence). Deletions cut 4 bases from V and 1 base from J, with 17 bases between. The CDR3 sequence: CASSSQVQGLSYEQYF. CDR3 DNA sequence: TGTGCCAGCAGTTCCCAAGTTCAGGGGCTTTCCTACGAGCAGTACTTC.

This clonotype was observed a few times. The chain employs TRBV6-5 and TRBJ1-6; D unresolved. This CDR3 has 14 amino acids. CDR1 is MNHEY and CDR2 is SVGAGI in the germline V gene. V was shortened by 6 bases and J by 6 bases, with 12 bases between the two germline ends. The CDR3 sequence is CASSPGRANSPLHF. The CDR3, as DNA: TGTGCCAGCAGCCCTGGAAGGGCTAATTCACCCCTCCACTTT.

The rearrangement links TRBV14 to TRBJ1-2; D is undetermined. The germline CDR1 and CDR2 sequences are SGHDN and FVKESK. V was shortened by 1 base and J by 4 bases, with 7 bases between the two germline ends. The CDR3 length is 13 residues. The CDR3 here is CASSQVDLYGYTF. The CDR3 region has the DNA TGTGCCAGCAGCCAAGTAGATCTCTATGGCTACACCTTC.

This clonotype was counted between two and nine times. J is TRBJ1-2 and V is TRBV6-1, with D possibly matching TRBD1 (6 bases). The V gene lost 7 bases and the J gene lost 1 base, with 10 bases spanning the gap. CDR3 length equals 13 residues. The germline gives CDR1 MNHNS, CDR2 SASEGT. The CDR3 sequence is CASTRTVNYGYTF. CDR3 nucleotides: TGTGCCAGCACGCGGACAGTTAACTATGGCTACACCTTC.

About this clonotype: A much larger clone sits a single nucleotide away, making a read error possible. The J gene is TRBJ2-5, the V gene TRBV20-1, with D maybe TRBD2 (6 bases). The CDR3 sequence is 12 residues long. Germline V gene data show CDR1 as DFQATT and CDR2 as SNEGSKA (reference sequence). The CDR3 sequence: CRASPSSGEQYF. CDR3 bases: TGCAGGGCTAGCCCGAGTTCGGGGGAGCAGTACTTC.

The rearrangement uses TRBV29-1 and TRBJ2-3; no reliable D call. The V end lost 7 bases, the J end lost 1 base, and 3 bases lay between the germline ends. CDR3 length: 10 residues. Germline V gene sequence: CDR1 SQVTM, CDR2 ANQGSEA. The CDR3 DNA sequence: TGCAGCGAGGGCACAGATACGCAGTATTTT. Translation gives CSEGTDTQYF.

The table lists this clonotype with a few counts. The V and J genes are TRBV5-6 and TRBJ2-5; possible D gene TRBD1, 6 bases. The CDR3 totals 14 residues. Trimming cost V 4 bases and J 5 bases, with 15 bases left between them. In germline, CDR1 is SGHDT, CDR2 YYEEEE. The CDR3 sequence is CASSPAGASETQYF. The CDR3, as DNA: TGTGCCAGCAGCCCCGCAGGGGCCTCGGAGACCCAGTACTTC.

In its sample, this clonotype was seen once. The CDR3 reads CASSLLRDSVGELFF. CDR3 bases: TGTGCCAGCAGTTTACTCAGGGATAGTGTCGGGGAGCTGTTTTTT. The chain couples TRBV28 to TRBJ2-2; weak D call: TRBD1 (5 bases). The V gene lost 2 bases and the J gene lost 7 bases, with 14 bases spanning the gap. The CDR3 covers 15 residues. Germline CDR1 is MDHEN and CDR2 is SYDVKM.

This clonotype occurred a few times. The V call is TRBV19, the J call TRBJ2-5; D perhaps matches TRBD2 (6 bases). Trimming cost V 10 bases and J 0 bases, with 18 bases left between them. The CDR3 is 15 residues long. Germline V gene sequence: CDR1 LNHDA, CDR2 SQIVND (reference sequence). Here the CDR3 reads CATSEGLPYQETQYF. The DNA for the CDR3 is TGTGCCACATCTGAGGGACTCCCGTACCAAGAGACCCAGTACTTC.

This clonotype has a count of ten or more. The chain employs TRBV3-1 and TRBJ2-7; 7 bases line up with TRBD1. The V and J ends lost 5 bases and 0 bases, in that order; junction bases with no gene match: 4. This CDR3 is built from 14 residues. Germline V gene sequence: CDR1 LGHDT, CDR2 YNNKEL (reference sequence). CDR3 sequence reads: CASSLQGYSYEQYF. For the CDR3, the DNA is TGTGCCAGCAGCTTACAGGGGTACTCCTACGAGCAGTACTTC.

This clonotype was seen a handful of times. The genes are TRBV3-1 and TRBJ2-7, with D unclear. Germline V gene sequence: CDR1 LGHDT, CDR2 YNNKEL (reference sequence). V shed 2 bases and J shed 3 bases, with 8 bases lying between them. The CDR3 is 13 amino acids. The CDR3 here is CASSQYSGYEQYF. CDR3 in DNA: TGTGCCAGCAGCCAATACTCGGGCTACGAGCAGTACTTC.

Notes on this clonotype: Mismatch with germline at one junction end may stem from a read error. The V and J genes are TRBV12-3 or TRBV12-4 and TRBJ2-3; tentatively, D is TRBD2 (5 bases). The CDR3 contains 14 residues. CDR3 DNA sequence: TGTGCCAGCCGCGAGGGAGTTGGCACAGATGCGCAGTATTTT. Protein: CASREGVGTDAQYF.

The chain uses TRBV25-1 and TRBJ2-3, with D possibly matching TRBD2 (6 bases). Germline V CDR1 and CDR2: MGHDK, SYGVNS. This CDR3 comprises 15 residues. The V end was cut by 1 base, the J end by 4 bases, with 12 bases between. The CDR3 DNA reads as TGTGCCAGCAGTGAATGGAGGGAGATCCCAGATACGCAGTATTTT. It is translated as CASSEWREIPDTQYF.

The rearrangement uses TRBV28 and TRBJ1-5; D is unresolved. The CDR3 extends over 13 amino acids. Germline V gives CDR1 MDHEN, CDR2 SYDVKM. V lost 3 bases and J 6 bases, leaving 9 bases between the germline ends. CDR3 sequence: CASSFMLRQPQHF. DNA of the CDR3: TGTGCCAGCAGTTTCATGTTGCGTCAGCCCCAGCATTTT.

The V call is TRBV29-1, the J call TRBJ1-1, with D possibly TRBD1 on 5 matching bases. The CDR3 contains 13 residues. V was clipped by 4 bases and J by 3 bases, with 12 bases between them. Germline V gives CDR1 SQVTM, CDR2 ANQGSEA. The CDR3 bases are TGCAGCGTTGTAGGGGCGGGGGACACTGAAGCTTTCTTT. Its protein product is CSVVGAGDTEAFF.